A single sample gave rise to the 7 T cell receptor beta chains below, sequenced in a study of blood T cell repertoires in COVID-19. The protocol was immunoSEQ multiplex PCR, while the TCRdb copy is restricted to in-frame clones and leaves out a portion. The sample has around 450,000 clones, about nine tenths seen once. The sequenced sample consisted of PBMCs or T cells enriched from blood (not recorded which). These receptors all come from a woman aged 18-29 years who had recovered from COVID-19.

The chain joins TRBV28 to TRBJ2-6; D perhaps matches TRBD2 (5 bases). V lost 5 bases to trimming and J lost 3 bases, with 8 bases between them. Germline values: CDR1 MDHEN, CDR2 SYDVKM. This CDR3 region has 14 residues. The CDR3 here is CASSRGGGANVLTF. The DNA of the CDR3 is TGTGCCAGCAGTCGGGGTGGTGGGGCCAACGTCCTGACTTTC.

This rearrangement joins TRBV9 to TRBJ2-7; 15 bases fit TRBD2. CDR3 length: 15 amino acids. Unmatched junction bases numbered 6, after V lost 4 bases and J lost 7 bases. CDR1 SGDLS and CDR2 YYNGEE come from the germline V gene. The CDR3 loop reads CASSPGTSGGREQYF. The CDR3, as DNA: TGTGCCAGCAGCCCGGGGACTAGCGGGGGGAGGGAGCAGTACTTC.

With regard to this clone: The same CDR3 also results from other DNA sequences found in this sample. The chain links TRBV7-9 to TRBJ1-1; perhaps TRBD1 as D (6 bases). V gave up 5 bases and J gave up 1 base, with 11 bases separating them. The germline V gene encodes CDR1 SEHNR and CDR2 FQNEAQ (reference sequence). CDR3 length: 14 amino acids. The CDR3 nucleotides read TGTGCCAGCAGCCTTGGACAGTCGAACACTGAAGCTTTCTTT. Protein: CASSLGQSNTEAFF.

CDR3 sequence: CASSIDRGTGAFF. DNA for the CDR3: TGTGCCAGTAGTATAGATAGGGGTACCGGAGCTTTCTTT. The gene calls are TRBV19 and TRBJ1-1; maybe TRBD1 (5 bases). V was pared by 0 bases and J by 10 bases, with 12 bases between. Germline V CDR1 and CDR2: LNHDA, SQIVND (reference sequence). The CDR3 sequence is 13 residues long.

This clone was observed a few times. The V gene is TRBV19, the J gene TRBJ1-2; TRBD1 aligns across 12 bases. There are 16 residues in the CDR3. Germline CDR1 reads LNHDA; CDR2 reads SQIVND (reference sequence). The V gene end was trimmed by 7 bases and the J gene end by 8 bases; junction bases not matched to a gene: 14. CDR3 sequence (DNA): TGTGCCAGTACCCAGGATGGGACAGGGGGCCAACGAGGCTACACCTTC. This codes for CASTQDGTGGQRGYTF.

V usage is TRBV10-2 and J usage is TRBJ1-4; a weak D match, TRBD1 (6 bases). Trimming removed 1 base from V and 11 bases from J, with 14 bases in between. The CDR3 consists of 14 residues. The germline V gene encodes CDR1 WSHSY and CDR2 SAAADI. This CDR3 reads CASSEFSTGAKLFF. The CDR3 region has the DNA TGCGCCAGCAGTGAGTTCTCGACAGGCGCCAAACTGTTTTTT.

This clone was recorded a few times. The rearrangement uses TRBV7-2 and TRBJ2-3; D is unclear. CDR1 is SGHTA and CDR2 is FQGNSA in the germline V gene. Trimming stripped 5 bases from V and 0 bases from J, with 9 bases between. This CDR3 has 14 residues. The CDR3 coding sequence is TGTGCCAGCAGCCCGGTCGGGAGCACAGATACGCAGTATTTT. It translates to CASSPVGSTDTQYF.